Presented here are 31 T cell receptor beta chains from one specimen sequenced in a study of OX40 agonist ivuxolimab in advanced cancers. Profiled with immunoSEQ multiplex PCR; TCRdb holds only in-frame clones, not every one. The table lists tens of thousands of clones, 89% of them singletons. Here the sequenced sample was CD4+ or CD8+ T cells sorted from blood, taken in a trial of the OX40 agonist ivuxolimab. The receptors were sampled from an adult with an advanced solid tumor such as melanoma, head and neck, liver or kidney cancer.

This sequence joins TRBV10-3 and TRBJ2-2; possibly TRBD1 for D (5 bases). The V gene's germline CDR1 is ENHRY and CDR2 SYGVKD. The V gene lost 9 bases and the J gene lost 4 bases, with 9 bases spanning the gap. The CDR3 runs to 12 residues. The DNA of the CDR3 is TGTGCCATTCTCAGGGCCACCGGGGAGCTGTTTTTT. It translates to CAILRATGELFF.

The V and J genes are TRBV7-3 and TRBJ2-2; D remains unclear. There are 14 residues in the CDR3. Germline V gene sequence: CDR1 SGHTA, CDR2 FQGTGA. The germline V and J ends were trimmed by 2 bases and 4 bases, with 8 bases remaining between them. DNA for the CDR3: TGTGCCAGCAGCTTAGCGGCGCCCACCGGGGAGCTGTTTTTT. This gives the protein CASSLAAPTGELFF.

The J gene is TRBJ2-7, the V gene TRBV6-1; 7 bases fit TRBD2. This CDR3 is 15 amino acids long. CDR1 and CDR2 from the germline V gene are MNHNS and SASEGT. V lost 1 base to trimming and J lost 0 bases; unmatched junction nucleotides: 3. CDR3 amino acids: CASSEVGGSSYEQYF. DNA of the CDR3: TGTGCCAGCAGTGAAGTAGGCGGGAGCTCCTACGAGCAGTACTTC.

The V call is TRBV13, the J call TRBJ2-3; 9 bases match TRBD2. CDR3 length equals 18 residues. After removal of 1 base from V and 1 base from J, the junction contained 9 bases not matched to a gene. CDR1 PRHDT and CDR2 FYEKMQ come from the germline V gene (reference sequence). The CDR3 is CASSLVWAASGGTDTQYF. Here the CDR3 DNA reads TGTGCCAGCAGCTTAGTATGGGCGGCTAGCGGGGGCACAGATACGCAGTATTTT.

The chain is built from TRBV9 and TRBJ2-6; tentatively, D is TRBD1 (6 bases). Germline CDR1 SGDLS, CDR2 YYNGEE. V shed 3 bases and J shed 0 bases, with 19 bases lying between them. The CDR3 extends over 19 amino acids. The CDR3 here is CASSDAAGTRLSGANVLTF. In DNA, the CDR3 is TGTGCCAGCAGCGACGCCGCTGGGACAAGACTCTCTGGGGCCAACGTCCTGACTTTC.

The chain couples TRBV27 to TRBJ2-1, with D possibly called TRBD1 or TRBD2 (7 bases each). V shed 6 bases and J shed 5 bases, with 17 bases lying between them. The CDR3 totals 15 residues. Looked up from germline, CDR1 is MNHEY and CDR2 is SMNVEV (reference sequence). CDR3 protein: CASRMGGGPHNEQFF. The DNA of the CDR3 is TGTGCCAGCAGGATGGGAGGGGGCCCCCACAATGAGCAGTTCTTC.

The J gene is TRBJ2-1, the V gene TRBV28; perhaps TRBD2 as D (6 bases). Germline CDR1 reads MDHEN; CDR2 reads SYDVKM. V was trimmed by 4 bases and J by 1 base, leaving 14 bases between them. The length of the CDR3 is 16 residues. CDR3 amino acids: CASSSGTGGSYNEQFF. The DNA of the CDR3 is TGTGCCAGCAGTTCAGGGACTGGAGGGTCCTACAATGAGCAGTTCTTC. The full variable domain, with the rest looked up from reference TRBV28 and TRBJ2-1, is DVKVTQSSRYLVKRTGEKVFLECVQDMDHENMFWYRQDPGLGLRLIYFSYDVKMKEKGDIPEGYSVSREKKERFSLILESASTNQTSMYLCASSSGTGGSYNEQFFGPGTRLTVL.

CDR3 DNA: TGTGCCAGCAGTTTCTTCCAGGGGGCGTTCGGTATTGGAGATACGCAGTATTTT. It encodes CASSFFQGAFGIGDTQYF. V usage is TRBV27 and J usage is TRBJ2-3, with 8 bases matching TRBD1. Germline V lookup: CDR1 MNHEY, CDR2 SMNVEV (reference sequence). CDR3 length equals 18 residues. The V gene end was trimmed by 3 bases and the J gene end by 5 bases; junction bases not matched to a gene: 16.

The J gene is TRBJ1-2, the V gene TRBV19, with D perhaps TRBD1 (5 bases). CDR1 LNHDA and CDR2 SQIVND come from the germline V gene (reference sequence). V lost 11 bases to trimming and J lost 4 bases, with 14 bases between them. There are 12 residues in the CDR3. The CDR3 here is CASEDTSYGYTF. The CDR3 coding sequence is TGTGCCTCGGAGGACACCTCCTATGGCTACACCTTC.

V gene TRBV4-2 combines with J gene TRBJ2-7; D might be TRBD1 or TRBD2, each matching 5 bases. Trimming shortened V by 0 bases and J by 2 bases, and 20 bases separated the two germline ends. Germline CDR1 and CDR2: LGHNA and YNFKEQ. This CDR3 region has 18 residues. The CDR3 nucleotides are TGTGCCAGCAGCCAAGACCCCCCGGGGACCCTAATACCCTACGAGCAGTACTTC. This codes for CASSQDPPGTLIPYEQYF.

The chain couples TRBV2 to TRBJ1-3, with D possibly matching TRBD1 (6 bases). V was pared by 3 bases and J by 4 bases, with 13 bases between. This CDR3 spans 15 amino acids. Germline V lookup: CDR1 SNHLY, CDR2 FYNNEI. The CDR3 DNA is TGTGCCAGCAGTGATATGGGGGGCTTAGGAAACACCATATATTTT. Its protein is CASSDMGGLGNTIYF.

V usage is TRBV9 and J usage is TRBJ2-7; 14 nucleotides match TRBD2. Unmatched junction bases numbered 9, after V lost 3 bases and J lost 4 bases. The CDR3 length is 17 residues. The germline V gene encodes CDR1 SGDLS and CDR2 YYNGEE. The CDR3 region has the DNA TGTGCCAGCAGCGAGGGACTAGCGGGGGACGGGTATTACGAGCAGTACTTC. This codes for CASSEGLAGDGYYEQYF. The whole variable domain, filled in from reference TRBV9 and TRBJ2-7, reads DSGVTQTPKHLITATGQRVTLRCSPRSGDLSVYWYQQSLDQGLQFLIQYYNGEERAKGNILERFSAQQFPDLHSELNLSSLELGDSALYFCASSEGLAGDGYYEQYFGPGTRLTVT.

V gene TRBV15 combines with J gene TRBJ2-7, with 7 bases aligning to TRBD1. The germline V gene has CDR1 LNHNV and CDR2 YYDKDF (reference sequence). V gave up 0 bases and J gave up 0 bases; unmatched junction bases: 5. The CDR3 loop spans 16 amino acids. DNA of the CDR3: TGTGCCACCAGCAGAGACAGGGGGATGAGCTCCTACGAGCAGTACTTC. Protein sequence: CATSRDRGMSSYEQYF.

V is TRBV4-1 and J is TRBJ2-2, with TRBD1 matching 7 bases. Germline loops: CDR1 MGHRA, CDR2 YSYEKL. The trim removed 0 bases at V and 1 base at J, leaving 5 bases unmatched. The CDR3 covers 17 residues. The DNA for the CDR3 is TGCGCCAGCAGCCAAGACCCCGGGACAGTGAACACCGGGGAGCTGTTTTTT. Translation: CASSQDPGTVNTGELFF.

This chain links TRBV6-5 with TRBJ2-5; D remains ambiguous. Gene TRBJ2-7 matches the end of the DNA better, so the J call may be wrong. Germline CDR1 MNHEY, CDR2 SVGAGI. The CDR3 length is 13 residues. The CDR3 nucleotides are TGTGCCAGCAGTTACTTTCACGGCTACGAGCAGTACTTC. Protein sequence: CASSYFHGYEQYF.

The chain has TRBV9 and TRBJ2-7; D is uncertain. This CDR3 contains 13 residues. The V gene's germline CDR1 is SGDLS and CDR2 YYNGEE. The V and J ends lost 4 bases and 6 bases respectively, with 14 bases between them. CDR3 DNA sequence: TGTGCCAGCAGCCCCTCCCCCAACCGCGAGCAGTACTTC. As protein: CASSPSPNREQYF.

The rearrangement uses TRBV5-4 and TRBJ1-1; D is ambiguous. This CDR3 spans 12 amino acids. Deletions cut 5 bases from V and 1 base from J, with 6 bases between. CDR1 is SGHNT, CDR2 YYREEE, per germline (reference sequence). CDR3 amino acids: CASRAENTEAFF. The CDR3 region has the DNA TGTGCCAGCAGAGCAGAGAACACTGAAGCTTTCTTT.

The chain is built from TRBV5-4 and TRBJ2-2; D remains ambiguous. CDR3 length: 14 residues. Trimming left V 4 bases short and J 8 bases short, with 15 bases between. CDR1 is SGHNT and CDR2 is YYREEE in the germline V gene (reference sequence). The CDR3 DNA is TGTGCCAGCAGCACGCACGGCCTGGGGGGGGAGCTGTTTTTT. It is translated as CASSTHGLGGELFF.

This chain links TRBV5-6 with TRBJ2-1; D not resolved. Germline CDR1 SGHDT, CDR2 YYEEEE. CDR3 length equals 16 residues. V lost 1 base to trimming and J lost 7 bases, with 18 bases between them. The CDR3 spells CASSLPWVRDPNEQFF. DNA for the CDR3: TGTGCCAGCAGCTTGCCTTGGGTCCGCGACCCAAATGAGCAGTTCTTC.

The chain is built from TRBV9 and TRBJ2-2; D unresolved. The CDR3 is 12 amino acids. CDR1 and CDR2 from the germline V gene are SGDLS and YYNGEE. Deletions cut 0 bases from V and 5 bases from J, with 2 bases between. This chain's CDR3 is CASSVATGELFF. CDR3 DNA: TGTGCCAGCAGCGTAGCTACCGGGGAGCTGTTTTTT.

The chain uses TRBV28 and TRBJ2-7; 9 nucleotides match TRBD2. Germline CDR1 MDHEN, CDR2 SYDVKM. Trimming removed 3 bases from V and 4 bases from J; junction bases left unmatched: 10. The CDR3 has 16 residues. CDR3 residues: CASSFGVAGVGYEQYF. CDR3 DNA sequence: TGTGCCAGCAGTTTTGGGGTAGCGGGAGTAGGGTACGAGCAGTACTTC.

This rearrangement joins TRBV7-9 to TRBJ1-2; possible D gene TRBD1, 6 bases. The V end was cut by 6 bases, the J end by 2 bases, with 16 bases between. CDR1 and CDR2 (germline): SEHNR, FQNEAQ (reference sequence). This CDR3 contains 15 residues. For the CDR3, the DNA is TGTGCCAGCAGAACTAGCGGGGACAAAAACTATGGCTACACCTTC. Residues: CASRTSGDKNYGYTF.

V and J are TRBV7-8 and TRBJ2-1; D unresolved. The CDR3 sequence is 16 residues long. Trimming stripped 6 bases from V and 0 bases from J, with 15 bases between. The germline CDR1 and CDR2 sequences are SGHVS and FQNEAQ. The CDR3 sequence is CASRNTDSSSYNEQFF. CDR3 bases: TGTGCCAGCAGGAATACCGACTCGAGCTCCTACAATGAGCAGTTCTTC.

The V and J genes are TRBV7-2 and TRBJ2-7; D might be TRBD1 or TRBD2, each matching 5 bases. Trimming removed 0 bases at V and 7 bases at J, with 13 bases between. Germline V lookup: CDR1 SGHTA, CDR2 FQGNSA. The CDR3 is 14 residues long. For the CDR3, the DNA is TGTGCCAGCAGCTTAGCGGGACCTCCGGGGGAGCAGTACTTC. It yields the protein CASSLAGPPGEQYF.

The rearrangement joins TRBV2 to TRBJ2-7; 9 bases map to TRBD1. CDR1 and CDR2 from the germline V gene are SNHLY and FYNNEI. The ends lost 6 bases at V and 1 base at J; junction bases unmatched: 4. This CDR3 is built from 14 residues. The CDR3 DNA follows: TGTGCCAGCAGGGTCGGGACAGGGTCCTACGAGCAGTACTTC. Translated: CASRVGTGSYEQYF.

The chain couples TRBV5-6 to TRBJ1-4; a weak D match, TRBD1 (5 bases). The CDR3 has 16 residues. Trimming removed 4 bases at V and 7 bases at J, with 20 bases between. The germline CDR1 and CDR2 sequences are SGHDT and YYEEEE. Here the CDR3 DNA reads TGTGCCAGCAGCCTACGACAGTGGGGAACGAGTGAAAAACTGTTTTTT. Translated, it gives CASSLRQWGTSEKLFF.

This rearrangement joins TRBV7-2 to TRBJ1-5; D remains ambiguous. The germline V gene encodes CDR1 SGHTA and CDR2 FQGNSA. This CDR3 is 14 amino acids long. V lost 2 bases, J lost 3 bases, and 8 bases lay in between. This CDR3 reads CASSLMDSNQPQHF. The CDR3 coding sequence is TGTGCCAGCAGCTTAATGGACTCCAATCAGCCCCAGCATTTT.

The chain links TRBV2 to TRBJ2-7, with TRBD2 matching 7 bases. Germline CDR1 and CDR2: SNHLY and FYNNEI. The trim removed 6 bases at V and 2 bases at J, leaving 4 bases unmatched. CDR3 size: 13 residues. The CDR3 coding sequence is TGTGCCAGCAGAAAGGGGAGGGCCTACGAGCAGTACTTC. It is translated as CASRKGRAYEQYF.

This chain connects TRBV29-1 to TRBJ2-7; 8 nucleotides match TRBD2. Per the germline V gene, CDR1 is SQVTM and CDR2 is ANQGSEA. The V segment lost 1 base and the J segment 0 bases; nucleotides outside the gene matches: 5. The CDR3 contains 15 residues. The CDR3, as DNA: TGCAGCGTTGAAGGGGTGAGCGGGAGCTCCTACGAGCAGTACTTC. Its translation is CSVEGVSGSSYEQYF.

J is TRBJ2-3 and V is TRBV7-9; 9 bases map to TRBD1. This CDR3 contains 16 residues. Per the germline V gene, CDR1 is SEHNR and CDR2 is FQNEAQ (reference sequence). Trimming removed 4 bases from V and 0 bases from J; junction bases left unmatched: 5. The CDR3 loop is CASSSRGTGSTDTQYF. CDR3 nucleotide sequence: TGTGCCAGCAGCTCCCGCGGGACAGGGAGCACAGATACGCAGTATTTT.

CDR3 DNA: TGTGCCAGCACCAGAGGACTGCGCTATGGCTACACCTTC. Encoded protein: CASTRGLRYGYTF. The rearrangement joins TRBV7-6 to TRBJ1-2; D is unresolved. The CDR3 consists of 13 residues. Germline CDR1 reads SGHVS; CDR2 reads FNYEAQ. The V end lost 7 bases, the J end lost 4 bases, and 13 bases lay between the germline ends.